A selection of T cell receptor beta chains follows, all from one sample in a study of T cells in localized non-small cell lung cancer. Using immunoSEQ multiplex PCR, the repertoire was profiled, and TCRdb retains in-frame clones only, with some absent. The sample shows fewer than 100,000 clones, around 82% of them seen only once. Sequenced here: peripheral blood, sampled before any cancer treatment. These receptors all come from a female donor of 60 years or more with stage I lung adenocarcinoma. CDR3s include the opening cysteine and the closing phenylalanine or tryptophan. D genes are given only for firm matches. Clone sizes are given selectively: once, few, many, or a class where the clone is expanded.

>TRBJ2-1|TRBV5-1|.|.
CASSRDRSSYNEQFF
TGCGCCAGCAGCCGAGACAGAAGCTCCTACAATGAGCAGTTCTTC
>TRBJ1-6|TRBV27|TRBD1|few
CASSQTGGNNSPLHF
TGTGCCAGCAGTCAGACAGGGGGTAATAATTCACCCCTCCACTTT
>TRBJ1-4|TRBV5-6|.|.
CASSPARQINEKLFF
TGTGCCAGCAGCCCCGCCCGACAGATTAATGAAAAACTGTTTTTT
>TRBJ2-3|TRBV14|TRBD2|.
CASSQAIAGSSTDTQYF
TGTGCCAGCAGCCAAGCCATAGCGGGGTCTAGCACAGATACGCAGTATTTT
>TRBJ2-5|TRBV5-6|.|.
CASSLYGGQTQYF
TGTGCCAGCAGCTTGTACGGGGGTCAGACCCAGTACTTC
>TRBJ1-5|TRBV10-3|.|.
CAISDSGTYNQPQHF
TGTGCCATCAGTGATTCCGGGACATACAATCAGCCCCAGCATTTT
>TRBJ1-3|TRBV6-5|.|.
CASIITGQHGNTIYF
TGTGCCAGCATCATTACAGGACAACATGGAAACACCATATATTTT
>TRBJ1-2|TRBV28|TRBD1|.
CASSLDRAAYGYTF
TGTGCCAGCAGTCTCGACAGGGCTGCCTATGGCTACACCTTC
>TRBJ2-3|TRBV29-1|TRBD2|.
CSVEVRLAGGTQYF
TGCAGCGTTGAAGTACGCCTAGCGGGAGGCACGCAGTATTTT
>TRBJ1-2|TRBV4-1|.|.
CASSRAGSGYTF
TGCGCCAGCAGCCGGGCCGGGTCTGGCTACACCTTC
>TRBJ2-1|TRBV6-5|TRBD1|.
CASSLEQGNYNEQFF
TGTGCCAGCAGCCTAGAACAGGGGAACTACAATGAGCAGTTCTTC
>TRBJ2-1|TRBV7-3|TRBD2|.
CASSQSSGGYNEQFF
TGTGCCAGCAGCCAGTCTAGCGGGGGGTACAATGAGCAGTTCTTC
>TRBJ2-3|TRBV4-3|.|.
CASSQDIGSLTDTQYF
TGCGCCAGCAGCCAAGATATCGGGAGTCTGACAGATACGCAGTATTTT
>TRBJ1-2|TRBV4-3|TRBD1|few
CASSLVQGNSDYTF
TGCGCCAGCAGTCTCGTACAGGGGAACTCTGACTACACCTTC
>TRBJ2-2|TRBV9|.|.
CASSVAQGRYTGELFF
TGTGCCAGCAGCGTAGCTCAGGGGCGGTACACCGGGGAGCTGTTTTTT
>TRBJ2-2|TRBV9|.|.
CASSAAGLNTGELFF
TGTGCCAGCAGCGCCGCTGGACTGAACACCGGGGAGCTGTTTTTT
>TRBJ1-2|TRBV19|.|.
CASSITGNYGYTF
TGTGCCAGTAGTATCACCGGGAACTATGGCTACACCTTC
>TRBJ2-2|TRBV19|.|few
CASSAGAAGELFF
TGTGCCAGTAGTGCAGGGGCGGCCGGGGAGCTGTTTTTT
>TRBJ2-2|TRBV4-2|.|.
CASDWGAGKDTGELFF
TGTGCCAGCGATTGGGGGGCCGGGAAGGACACCGGGGAGCTGTTTTTT
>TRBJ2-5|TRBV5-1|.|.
CASSLVGLSEETQYF
TGCGCCAGCAGCTTGGTTGGACTCTCGGAGGAGACCCAGTACTTC
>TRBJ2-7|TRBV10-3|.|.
CAISAVGRSYEQYF
TGTGCCATCAGTGCCGTCGGGCGGTCCTACGAGCAGTACTTC
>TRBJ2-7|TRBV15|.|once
CATSREEVHEQYF
TGTGCCACCAGCAGAGAAGAGGTCCACGAGCAGTACTTC
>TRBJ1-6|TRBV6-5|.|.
CASKGESYNSPLHF
TGTGCCAGCAAGGGAGAGTCCTATAATTCACCCCTCCACTTT
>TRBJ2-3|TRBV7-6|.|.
CASSRTVTDTQYF
TGTGCCAGCAGCCGGACTGTCACAGATACGCAGTATTTT
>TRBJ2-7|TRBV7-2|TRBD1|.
CASSSGMTGRAYEQYF
TGTGCCAGCAGCTCAGGCATGACAGGGAGAGCCTACGAGCAGTACTTC
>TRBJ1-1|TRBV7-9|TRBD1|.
CASSRGQGAAFF
TGTGCCAGCAGCCGAGGACAGGGTGCGGCTTTCTTT
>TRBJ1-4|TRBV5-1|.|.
CASSLDRVQEKLFF
TGCGCCAGCAGCTTGGACAGGGTTCAGGAAAAACTGTTTTTT
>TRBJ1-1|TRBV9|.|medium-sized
CASSVRGSTEAFF
TGTGCCAGCAGCGTTAGGGGGAGTACTGAAGCTTTCTTT
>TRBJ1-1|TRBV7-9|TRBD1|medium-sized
CASSLSRRTGGTEAFF
TGTGCCAGCAGCTTATCTCGTAGGACAGGCGGGACTGAAGCTTTCTTT
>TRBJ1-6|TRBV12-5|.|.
CASGLVLGSPLHF
TGTGCTAGTGGTTTGGTATTGGGATCACCCCTCCACTTT
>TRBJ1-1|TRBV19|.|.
CASGSVSVVNTEAFF
TGTGCCAGTGGTTCTGTTAGTGTGGTGAACACTGAAGCTTTCTTT
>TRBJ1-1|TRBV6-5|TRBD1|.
CASSYRTGEAFF
TGTGCCAGCAGTTACCGGACAGGGGAAGCTTTCTTT
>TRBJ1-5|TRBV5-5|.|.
CASSLGPFNQPQHF
TGTGCCAGCAGCTTGGGGCCCTTCAATCAGCCCCAGCATTTT
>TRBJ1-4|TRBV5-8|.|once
CASSLGGSGRLFF
TGTGCCAGCAGCTTGGGGGGGTCGGGACGGCTGTTTTTT
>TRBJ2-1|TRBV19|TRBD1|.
CASSSQTGGYNEQFF
TGTGCCAGTAGTTCCCAGACAGGGGGGTACAATGAGCAGTTCTTC
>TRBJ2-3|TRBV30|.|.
CASHTDTQYF
TGTGCCTCCCATACAGATACGCAGTATTTT
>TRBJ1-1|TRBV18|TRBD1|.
CASSRGQGAGNTEAFF
TGTGCCAGCTCACGTGGACAGGGGGCGGGTAACACTGAAGCTTTCTTT
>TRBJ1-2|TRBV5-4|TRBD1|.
CASSIGTANYGYTF
TGTGCCAGCAGCATCGGGACAGCCAACTATGGCTACACCTTC
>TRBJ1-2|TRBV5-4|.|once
CASSLGDGADYGYTF
TGTGCCAGCAGCTTGGGCGACGGGGCCGACTATGGCTACACCTTC
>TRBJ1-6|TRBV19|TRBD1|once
CASNGQGGNSPLHF
TGTGCCAGTAACGGACAGGGAGGAAATTCACCCCTCCACTTT
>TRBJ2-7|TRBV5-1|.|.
CASSFSSSSEEQYF
TGCGCCAGCAGCTTCTCTAGCTCTTCGGAGGAGCAGTACTTC
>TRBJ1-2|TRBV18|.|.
CASSEGLRSHNYGYTF
TGTGCCAGCTCAGAGGGCTTGCGATCCCACAACTATGGCTACACCTTC
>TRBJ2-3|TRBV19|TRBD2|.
CASSRTSSTDTQYF
TGTGCCAGTAGTAGGACTAGCAGCACAGATACGCAGTATTTT
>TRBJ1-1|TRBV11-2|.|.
CASSSTRNTEAFF
TGTGCCAGCAGCTCAACACGGAACACTGAAGCTTTCTTT
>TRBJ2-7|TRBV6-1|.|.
CASSESPAVSYEQYF
TGTGCCAGCAGTGAAAGTCCCGCGGTGTCCTACGAGCAGTACTTC